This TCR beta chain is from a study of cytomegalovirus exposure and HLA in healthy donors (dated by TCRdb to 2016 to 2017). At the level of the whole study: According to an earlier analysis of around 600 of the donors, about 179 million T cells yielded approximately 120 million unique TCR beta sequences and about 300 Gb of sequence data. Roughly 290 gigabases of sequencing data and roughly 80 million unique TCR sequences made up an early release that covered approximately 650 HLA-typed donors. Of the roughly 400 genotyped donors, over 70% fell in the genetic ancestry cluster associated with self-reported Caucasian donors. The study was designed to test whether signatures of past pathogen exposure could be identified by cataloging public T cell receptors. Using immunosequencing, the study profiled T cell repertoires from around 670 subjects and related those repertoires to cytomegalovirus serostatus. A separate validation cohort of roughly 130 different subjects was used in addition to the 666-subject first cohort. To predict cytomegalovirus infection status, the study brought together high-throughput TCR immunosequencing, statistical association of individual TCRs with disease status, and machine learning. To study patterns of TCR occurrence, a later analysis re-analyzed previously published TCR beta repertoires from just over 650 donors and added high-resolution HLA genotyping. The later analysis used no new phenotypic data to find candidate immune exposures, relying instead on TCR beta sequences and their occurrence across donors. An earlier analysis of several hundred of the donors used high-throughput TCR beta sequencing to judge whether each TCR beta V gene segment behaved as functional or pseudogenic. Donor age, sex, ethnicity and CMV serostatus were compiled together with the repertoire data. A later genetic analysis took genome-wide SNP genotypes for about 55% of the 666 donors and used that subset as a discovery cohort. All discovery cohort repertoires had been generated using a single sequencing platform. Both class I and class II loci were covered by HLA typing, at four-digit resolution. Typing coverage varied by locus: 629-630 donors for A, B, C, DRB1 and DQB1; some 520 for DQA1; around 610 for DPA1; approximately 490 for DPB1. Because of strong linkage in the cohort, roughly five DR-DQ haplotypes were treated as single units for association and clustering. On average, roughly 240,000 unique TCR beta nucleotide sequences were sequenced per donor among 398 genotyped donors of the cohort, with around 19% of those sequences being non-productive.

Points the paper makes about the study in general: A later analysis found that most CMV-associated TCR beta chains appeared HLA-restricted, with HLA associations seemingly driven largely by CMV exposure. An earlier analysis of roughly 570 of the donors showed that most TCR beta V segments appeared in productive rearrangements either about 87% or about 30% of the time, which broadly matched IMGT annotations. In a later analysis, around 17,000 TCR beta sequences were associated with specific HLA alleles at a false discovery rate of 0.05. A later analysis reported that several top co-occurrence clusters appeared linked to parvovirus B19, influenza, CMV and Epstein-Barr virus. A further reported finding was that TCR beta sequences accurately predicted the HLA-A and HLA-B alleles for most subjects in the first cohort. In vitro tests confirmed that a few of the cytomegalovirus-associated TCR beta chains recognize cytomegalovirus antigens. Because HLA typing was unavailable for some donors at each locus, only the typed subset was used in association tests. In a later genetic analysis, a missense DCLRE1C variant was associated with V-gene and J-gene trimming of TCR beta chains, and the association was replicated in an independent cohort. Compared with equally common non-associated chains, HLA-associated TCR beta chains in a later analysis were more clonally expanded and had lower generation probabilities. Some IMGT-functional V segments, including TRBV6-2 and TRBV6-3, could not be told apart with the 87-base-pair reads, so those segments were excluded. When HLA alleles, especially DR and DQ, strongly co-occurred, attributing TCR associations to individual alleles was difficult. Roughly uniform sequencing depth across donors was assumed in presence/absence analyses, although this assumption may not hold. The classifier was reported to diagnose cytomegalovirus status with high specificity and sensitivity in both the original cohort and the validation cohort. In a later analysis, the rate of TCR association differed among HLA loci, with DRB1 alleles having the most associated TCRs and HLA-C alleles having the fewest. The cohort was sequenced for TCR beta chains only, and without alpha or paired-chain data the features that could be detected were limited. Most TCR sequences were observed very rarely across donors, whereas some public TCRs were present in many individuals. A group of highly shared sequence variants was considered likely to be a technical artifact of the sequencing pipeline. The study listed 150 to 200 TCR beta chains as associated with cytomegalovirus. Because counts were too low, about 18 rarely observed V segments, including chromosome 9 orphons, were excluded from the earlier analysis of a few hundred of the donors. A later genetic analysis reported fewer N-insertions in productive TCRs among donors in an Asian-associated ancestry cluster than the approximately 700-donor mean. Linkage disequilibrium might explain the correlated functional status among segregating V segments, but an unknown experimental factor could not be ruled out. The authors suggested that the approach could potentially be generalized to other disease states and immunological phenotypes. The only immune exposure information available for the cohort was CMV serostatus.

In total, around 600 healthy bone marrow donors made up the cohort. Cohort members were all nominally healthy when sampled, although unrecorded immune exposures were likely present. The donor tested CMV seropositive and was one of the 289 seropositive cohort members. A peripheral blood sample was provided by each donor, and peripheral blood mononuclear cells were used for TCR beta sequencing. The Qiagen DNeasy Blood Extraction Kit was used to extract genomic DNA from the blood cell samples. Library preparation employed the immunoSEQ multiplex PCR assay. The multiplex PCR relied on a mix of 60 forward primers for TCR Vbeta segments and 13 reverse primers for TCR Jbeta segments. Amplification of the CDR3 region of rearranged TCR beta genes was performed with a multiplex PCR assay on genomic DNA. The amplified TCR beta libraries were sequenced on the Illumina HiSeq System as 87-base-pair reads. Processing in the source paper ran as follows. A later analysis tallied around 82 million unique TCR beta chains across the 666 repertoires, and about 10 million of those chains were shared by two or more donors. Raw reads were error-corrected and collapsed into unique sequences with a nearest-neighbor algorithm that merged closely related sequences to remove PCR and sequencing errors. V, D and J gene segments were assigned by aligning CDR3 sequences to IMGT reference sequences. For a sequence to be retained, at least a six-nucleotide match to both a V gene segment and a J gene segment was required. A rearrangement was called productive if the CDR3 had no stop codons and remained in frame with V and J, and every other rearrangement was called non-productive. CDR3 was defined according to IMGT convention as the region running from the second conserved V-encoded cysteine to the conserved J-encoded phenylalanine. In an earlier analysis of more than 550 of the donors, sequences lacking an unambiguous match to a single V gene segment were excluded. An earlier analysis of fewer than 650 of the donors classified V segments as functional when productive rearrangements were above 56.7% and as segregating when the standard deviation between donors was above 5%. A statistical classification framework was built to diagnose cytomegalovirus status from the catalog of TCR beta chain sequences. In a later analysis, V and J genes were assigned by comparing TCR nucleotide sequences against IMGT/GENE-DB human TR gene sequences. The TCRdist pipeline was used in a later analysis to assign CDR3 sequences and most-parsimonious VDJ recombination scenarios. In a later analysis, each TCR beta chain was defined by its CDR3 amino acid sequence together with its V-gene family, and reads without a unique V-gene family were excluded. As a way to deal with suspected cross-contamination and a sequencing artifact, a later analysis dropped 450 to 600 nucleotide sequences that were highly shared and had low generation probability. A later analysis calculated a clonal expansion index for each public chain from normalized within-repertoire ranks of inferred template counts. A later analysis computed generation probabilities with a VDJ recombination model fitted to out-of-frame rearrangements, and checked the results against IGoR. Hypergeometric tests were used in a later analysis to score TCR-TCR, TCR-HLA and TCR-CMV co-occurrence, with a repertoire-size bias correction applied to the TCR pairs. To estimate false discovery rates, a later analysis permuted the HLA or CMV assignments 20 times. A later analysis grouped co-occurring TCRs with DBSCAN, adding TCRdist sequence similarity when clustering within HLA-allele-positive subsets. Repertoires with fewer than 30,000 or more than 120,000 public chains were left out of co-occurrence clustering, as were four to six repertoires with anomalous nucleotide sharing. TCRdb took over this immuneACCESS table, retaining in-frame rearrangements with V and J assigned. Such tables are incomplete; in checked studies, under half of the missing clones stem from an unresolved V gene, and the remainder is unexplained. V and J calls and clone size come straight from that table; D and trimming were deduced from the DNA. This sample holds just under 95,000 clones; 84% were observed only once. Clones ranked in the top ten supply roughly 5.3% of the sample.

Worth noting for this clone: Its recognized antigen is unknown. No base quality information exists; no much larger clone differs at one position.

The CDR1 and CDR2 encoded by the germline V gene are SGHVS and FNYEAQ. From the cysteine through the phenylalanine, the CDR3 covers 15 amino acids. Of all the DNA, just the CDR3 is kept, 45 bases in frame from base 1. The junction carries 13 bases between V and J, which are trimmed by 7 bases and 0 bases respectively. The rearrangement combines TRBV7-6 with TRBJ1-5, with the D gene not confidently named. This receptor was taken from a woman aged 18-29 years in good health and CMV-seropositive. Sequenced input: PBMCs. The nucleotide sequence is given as TGTGCCAGCACCCCCGGAAGCGATAGCAATCAGCCCCAGCATTTT. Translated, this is CASTPGSDSNQPQHF.